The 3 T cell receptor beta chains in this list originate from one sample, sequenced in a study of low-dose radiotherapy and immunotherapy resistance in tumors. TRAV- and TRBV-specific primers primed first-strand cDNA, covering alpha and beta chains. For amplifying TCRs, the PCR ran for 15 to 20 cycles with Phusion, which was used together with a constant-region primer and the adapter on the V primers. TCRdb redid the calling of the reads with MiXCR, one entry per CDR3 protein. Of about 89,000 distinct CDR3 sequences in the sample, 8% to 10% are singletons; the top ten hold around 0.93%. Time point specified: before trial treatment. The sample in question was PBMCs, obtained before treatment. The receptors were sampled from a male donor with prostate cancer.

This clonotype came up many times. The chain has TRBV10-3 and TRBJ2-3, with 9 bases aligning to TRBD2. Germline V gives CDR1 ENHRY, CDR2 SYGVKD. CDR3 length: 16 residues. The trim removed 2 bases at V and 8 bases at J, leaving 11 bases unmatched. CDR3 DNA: TGTGCCATCAGTGAGGAGACTAGCGGAGGAGCAGCTACGCAGTATTTT. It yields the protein CAISEETSGGAATQYF.

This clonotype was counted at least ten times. The CDR3, as DNA: TGTGCCAGCAGTTTGTACAGGGTGCGGAGCACTGAAGCTTTCTTT. Translation: CASSLYRVRSTEAFF. The chain employs TRBV28 and TRBJ1-1; a weak D match, TRBD1 (6 bases). In germline, CDR1 is MDHEN, CDR2 SYDVKM. The germline V and J ends were trimmed by 3 bases and 4 bases, with 15 bases remaining between them. The CDR3 covers 15 residues.

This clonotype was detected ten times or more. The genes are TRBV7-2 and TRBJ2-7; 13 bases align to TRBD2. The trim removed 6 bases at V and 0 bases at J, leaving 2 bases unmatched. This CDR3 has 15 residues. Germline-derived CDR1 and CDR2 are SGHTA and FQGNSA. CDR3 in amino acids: CASRLAGGPSYEQYF. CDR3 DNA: TGTGCCAGCAGACTAGCGGGAGGGCCCTCCTACGAGCAGTACTTC.